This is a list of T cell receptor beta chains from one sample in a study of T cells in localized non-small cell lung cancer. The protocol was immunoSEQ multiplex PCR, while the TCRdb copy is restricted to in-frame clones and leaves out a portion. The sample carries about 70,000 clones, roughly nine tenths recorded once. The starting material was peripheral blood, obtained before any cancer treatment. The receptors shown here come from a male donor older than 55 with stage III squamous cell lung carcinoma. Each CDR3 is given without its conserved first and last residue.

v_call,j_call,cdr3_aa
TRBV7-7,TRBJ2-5,ASGSGGWQETQY
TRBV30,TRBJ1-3,AWSPLGPGNTIY
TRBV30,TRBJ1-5,AWRDSPNQPQH
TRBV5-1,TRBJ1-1,ASSGGQGARTEAF
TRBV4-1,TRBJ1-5,ASSLTGGQPQH
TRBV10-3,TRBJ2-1,AITSGLAGFYNEQF
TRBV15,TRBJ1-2,ATSRDRNYGYT
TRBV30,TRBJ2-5,AWLRRSGGLQETQY
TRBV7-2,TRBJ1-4,ASSLAGHQNEKLF
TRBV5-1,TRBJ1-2,ASSFSGPRYGYT
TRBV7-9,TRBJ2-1,ASSTRQGPRKF
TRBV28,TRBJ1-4,ASSSGVEKLF
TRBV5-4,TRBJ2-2,ASSSGTNTGELF
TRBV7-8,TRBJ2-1,ASSLSGTSFDEQF
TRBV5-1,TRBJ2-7,ASSSGHRGFYEQY
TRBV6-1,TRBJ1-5,ASCSATGHQPQH
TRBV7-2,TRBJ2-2,ASSLGGRARPGELF
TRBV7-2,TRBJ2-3,ASSLALGGTDTQY
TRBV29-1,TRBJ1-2,SVDPNETGNGYT
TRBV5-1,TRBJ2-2,ASSLALAVNTGELF
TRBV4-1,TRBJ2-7,ASSEGLGIARVSEQY
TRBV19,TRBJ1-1,ASRVTFRQNTEAF
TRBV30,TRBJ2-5,AWSGDRGWETQY
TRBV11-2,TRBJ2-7,ASSFAGAPYEQY
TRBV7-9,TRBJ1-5,ASSVSGNQPQH
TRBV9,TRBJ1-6,ASSVAIYNSPLH
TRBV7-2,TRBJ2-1,ASSLALGTAYNEQF
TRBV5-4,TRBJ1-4,ASSFEGNEKLF
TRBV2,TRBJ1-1,ASSERGQGAIF
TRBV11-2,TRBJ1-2,ASSSLRRTANYGYT
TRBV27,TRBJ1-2,ASSFYYTNQDPYGYT
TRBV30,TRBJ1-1,AWRQLNTEAF
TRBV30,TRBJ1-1,AWSAIGAAEIEAF
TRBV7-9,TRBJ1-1,ASSNLRGGPETEAF
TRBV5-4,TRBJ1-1,ASSFGVGNTEAF
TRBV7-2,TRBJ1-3,ASSTRDLSSGNTIY
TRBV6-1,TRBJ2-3,ASSQEGTDTQY
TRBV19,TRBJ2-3,ASSITPLNTQY
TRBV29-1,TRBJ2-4,SVEVAAKNIQY
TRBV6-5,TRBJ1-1,ASRPLRRVNTEAF
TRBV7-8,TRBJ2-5,ASSSRQGAGETQY
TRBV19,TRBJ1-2,ASSTRAETTGYT
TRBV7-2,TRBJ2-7,ASSSQGYEQY
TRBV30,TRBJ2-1,AWSRLAASYNEQF
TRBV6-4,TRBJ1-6,ASSATGNSPLH
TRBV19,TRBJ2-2,ASSERTGIAGELF
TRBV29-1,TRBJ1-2,SASGTGVYGYT
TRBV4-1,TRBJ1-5,ASSHTQGGQPQH
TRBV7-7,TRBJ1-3,ASSPAGNGNTIY
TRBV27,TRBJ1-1,ASSPRTENTEAF